This is a list of T cell receptor beta chains from one sample in a study of lymphopenia after photon versus proton radiotherapy. Assay used: immunoSEQ multiplex PCR; TCRdb lists only in-frame clones, some missing. The repertoire holds almost 25,000 clones, with about 82% as singletons. The sample in question was peripheral blood, obtained from a patient treated with proton-based radiotherapy. Every receptor here comes from a woman aged 65 to 85 with pancreatic cancer. The CDR3 runs from the conserved cysteine through the conserved F or W. Each record gives: CDR3 length, clone size, J gene, V gene, D gene, CDR3 DNA, CDR3 protein. D genes are given only for firm matches. A row's size may be missing; if present it is once, few, many or a size class.

15 - TRBJ1-5 TRBV6-1 - TGTGCCAGCAGTGAAGGAGGTTTAAGCAATCAGCCCCAGCATTTT CASSEGGLSNQPQHF
11 few TRBJ1-1 TRBV20-1 - TGCAGTGTTTCCCGGGGCACTGAAGCTTTCTTT CSVSRGTEAFF
15 - TRBJ1-5 TRBV5-7 - TGTGCCAGCAGCCAAAGACAGGCTAGCAATCAGCCCCAGCATTTT CASSQRQASNQPQHF
14 - TRBJ2-1 TRBV19 - TGTGCCAGTAGTACCACAACAGGGACTGTTGGGCAGTTCTTC CASSTTTGTVGQFF
16 few TRBJ2-5 TRBV6-5 - TGTGCCAGCAGTTACTCCGGGGGAGCGGTTCAAGAGACCCAGTACTTC CASSYSGGAVQETQYF
12 few TRBJ2-7 TRBV7-9 - TGTGCCAGCAGATCACTGGACTACGAGCAGTACTTC CASRSLDYEQYF
14 - TRBJ2-1 TRBV4-3 - TGCGCCAGCAGCCAAGGGGATTGGCACAATGAGCAGTTCTTC CASSQGDWHNEQFF
15 - TRBJ2-7 TRBV9 - TGTGCCAGCACCACAGAGGGCCAGGGGTTCTACGAGCAGTACTTC CASTTEGQGFYEQYF
13 - TRBJ2-7 TRBV5-8 - TGTGCCAGCAGCAAGACTAGCTCCTACGAGCAGTACTTC CASSKTSSYEQYF
14 - TRBJ2-3 TRBV29-1 - TGCAGCGTTGAAGATGGAGAGGGAACAGATACGCAGTATTTT CSVEDGEGTDTQYF
17 - TRBJ2-3 TRBV4-3 TRBD2 TGCGCCAGCAGCCAAGATGGGGGACTAGCGGGAGCAGATACGCAGTATTTT CASSQDGGLAGADTQYF
15 few TRBJ2-7 TRBV27 - TGTGCCAGCAGTTTATCAGGGGCCCTAATCTACGAGCAGTACTTC CASSLSGALIYEQYF
14 once TRBJ2-4 TRBV28 TRBD2 TGTGCCAGCAGTCCATCGGGACTAGCCTCGTTTCAGTACTTC CASSPSGLASFQYF
14 - TRBJ2-5 TRBV6-5 - TGTGCCAGCAGTTCCCCAGGAGCGGGAGAGACCCAGTACTTC CASSSPGAGETQYF
14 - TRBJ2-7 TRBV30 - TGTGCCTGGAGTATCAAGTCTACCCAGTACGAGCAGTACTTC CAWSIKSTQYEQYF
17 - TRBJ2-6 TRBV5-4 - TGTGCCAGCAGTAGAGGGGTTTTCGGCTCTGGGGCCAACGTCCTGACTTTC CASSRGVFGSGANVLTF
15 - TRBJ2-5 TRBV7-2 TRBD2 TGTGCCAGCAGCTTGACTAGCGGGAGCCAAGAGACCCAGTACTTC CASSLTSGSQETQYF
13 - TRBJ2-4 TRBV4-2 - TGTGCCAGCAGCCTCGGAGCCAAAAACATTCAGTACTTC CASSLGAKNIQYF
15 few TRBJ2-6 TRBV7-8 - TGTGCCTCGCGCAGGGGAATATCTGGGGCCAACGTCCTGACTTTC CASRRGISGANVLTF
15 few TRBJ1-5 TRBV4-1 TRBD1 TGCGCCAGCAGCCAAGGACAGGGGGCTCGGCAGCCCCAGCATTTT CASSQGQGARQPQHF
14 - TRBJ2-3 TRBV2 - TGTGCCAGCCGTCGTCAGTCTAGCACAGATACGCAGTATTTT CASRRQSSTDTQYF
13 - TRBJ2-7 TRBV7-9 - TGTGCCAGCAGCACGACTAGTGCGGGCGAGCAGTACTTC CASSTTSAGEQYF
15 - TRBJ1-4 TRBV30 - TGTGCCTGGAGTGTACACTCTGTTACTAATGAAAAACTGTTTTTT CAWSVHSVTNEKLFF
16 once TRBJ1-5 TRBV19 TRBD1 TGTGCCAGTAGTGCAAATTACAGGGGGAACAATCAGCCCCAGCATTTT CASSANYRGNNQPQHF
13 - TRBJ1-1 TRBV28 - TGTGCCAGCGGCAAAACGAAGGGGACTGAAGCTTTCTTT CASGKTKGTEAFF
17 - TRBJ2-1 TRBV5-5 TRBD2 TGTGCCAGCAGCCGACTCAGCGGGGCAAGCTCCTACAATGAGCAGTTCTTC CASSRLSGASSYNEQFF
16 - TRBJ1-1 TRBV10-3 TRBD1 TGTGCCATCAGCGGGGGGCTTTACAGGGGTGAAGGTGAAGCTTTCTTT CAISGGLYRGEGEAFF
12 few TRBJ2-7 TRBV2 - TGTGCCACAAGACAGGACTCCTACGAGCAGTACTTC CATRQDSYEQYF
17 - TRBJ1-4 TRBV28 - TGTGCCAGCAGTTTAGTGGGTGCGGTTTTGAGGTATGAAAAACTGTTTTTT CASSLVGAVLRYEKLFF
16 few TRBJ2-7 TRBV29-1 TRBD2 TGCAGCGCAGTGTGGATGACTAGCGGGAGACACAGCGAGCAGTACTTC CSAVWMTSGRHSEQYF
15 - TRBJ2-5 TRBV2 - TGTGCCAGCAGCCGCGGGACAGCTACTCAAGAGACCCAGTACTTC CASSRGTATQETQYF
15 - TRBJ2-2 TRBV9 - TGTGCCAGCAGCCCCCAAGGCGGGAACACCGGGGAGCTGTTTTTT CASSPQGGNTGELFF
15 - TRBJ1-1 TRBV27 - TGTGCCAGCAGCCTAGAGTACGGACAGTACACTGAAGCTTTCTTT CASSLEYGQYTEAFF
15 - TRBJ1-1 TRBV28 - TGTGCCTCATCGGTTCCCGGCAACCTGGACACTGAAGCTTTCTTT CASSVPGNLDTEAFF
15 - TRBJ2-1 TRBV5-4 - TGTGCCAGCAGCTTGACCCGATCTTACTACAATGAGCAGTTCTTC CASSLTRSYYNEQFF
16 - TRBJ1-1 TRBV2 TRBD1 TGTGCCAGCCTGCCGACAGGGGGCTTAAGGAACACTGAAGCTTTCTTT CASLPTGGLRNTEAFF
12 few TRBJ2-7 TRBV7-9 - TGTGCCAGCAGCTTAGCGTTCAACGAGCAGTACTTC CASSLAFNEQYF
15 - TRBJ2-7 TRBV19 TRBD2 TGTGCCAGTAGTATAGGACTAGCGGTAACCTACGAGCAGTACTTC CASSIGLAVTYEQYF
15 - TRBJ2-7 TRBV30 TRBD2 TGTGCCTGGAGTGTCTGGGGGGGGACCTCCTACGAGCAGTACTTC CAWSVWGGTSYEQYF
15 - TRBJ2-6 TRBV10-3 - TGTGCCATCAGTGAGACCTCCTCTGGGGCCAACGTCCTGACTTTC CAISETSSGANVLTF
15 - TRBJ1-4 TRBV7-9 - TGTGCCAGCAGCTTTCTTCAGGGCCGAGGTGAAAAACTGTTTTTT CASSFLQGRGEKLFF
13 - TRBJ2-3 TRBV6-6 - TGTGCCAGCAGTTACGCTAGCGCAGATACGCAGTATTTT CASSYASADTQYF
18 once TRBJ2-2 TRBV28 - TGTGCCAGCAGTTTATTGGAGTTGCTAGCGCAGAACACCGGGGAGCTGTTTTTT CASSLLELLAQNTGELFF
15 - TRBJ2-1 TRBV10-3 TRBD1 TGTGCCATCAGTTTGGGACAGGGGGTTTCGAATGAGCAGTTCTTC CAISLGQGVSNEQFF
14 - TRBJ1-4 TRBV4-1 - TGCGCCAGCAGCCAATTTATTTTCACGGAAAAACTGTTTTTT CASSQFIFTEKLFF
12 few TRBJ2-7 TRBV11-2 - TGTGCCAGCAGCTTCTGGGACTACGAGCAGTACTTC CASSFWDYEQYF
13 - TRBJ2-3 TRBV5-1 - TGCGCCAGCAGCTCCCCAAAGGAGGGTACGCAGTATTTT CASSSPKEGTQYF